Listed here is a single T cell receptor beta chain. In the original processing: By means of reference gene primer amplification, nucleated cell counts were estimated. Data came from immunoSEQ multiplex PCR; TCRdb stores just in-frame clones and leaves some out. That table furnishes V, J and clone size, whereas the DNA furnished D and trimming. Among tens of thousands of clones, around nine tenths were seen once, and the ten largest hold roughly 4.8%. These data originate in a study of blood T cell repertoires in COVID-19. Study-level information: Samples came from the United States, Italy and Spain, spanning acute and convalescent COVID-19. Sources were T cells, B-cell-depleted T cells, or PBMCs; the material itself was cDNA or gDNA.

The CDR3 contains 18 residues. Trimming at V came to 2 bases and at J to 4 bases, leaving 11 bases not matched to a gene. Germline CDR1 LNHDA, CDR2 SQIVND (reference sequence). This chain uses TRBV19 with TRBJ2-2, with 9 bases identical to TRBD2. Sequenced input: peripheral blood. This clonotype originated in a woman aged 80 or over with acute or convalescent COVID-19. CDR3 bases: TGTGCCAGTAGTATATCTACTAGCGGGTGGTCGGGCACCGGGGAGCTGTTTTTT. Amino acid sequence: CASSISTSGWSGTGELFF.